The 10 T cell receptor beta chains below were found in one sample sequenced in a study of shared clonotypes between healthy human individuals. Sequencing was performed with immunoSEQ multiplex PCR; in TCRdb, only in-frame clones are kept and a portion is missing. This sample yields more than 850,000 clones, of which around 82% are seen a single time; approximately 0.52% belongs to the top ten. The sequenced sample consisted of memory CD4+ T cells from PBMCs. Documented subset: CD45RA-negative fraction. These receptors were taken from a man aged 18-30 years in good health. Some clones in this sample may be carry-over from other donors' samples.

The gene calls are TRBV11-3 and TRBJ1-3; no firm D call. V was trimmed by 3 bases and J by 6 bases, leaving 3 bases between them. CDR1 is SGHNT, CDR2 YENEEA, per germline. CDR3 length: 11 amino acids. The CDR3 reads CASSFQNTIYF. In DNA form, the CDR3 reads TGTGCCAGCAGCTTCCAAAACACCATATATTTT.

This clone was seen only a few times. In the same sample, other DNA sequences code for this CDR3. The rearrangement joins TRBV28 to TRBJ1-5; D not resolved. The CDR3 totals 12 residues. Trimming took 4 bases from V and 5 from J, leaving 6 bases between them. CDR1 is MDHEN and CDR2 is SYDVKM in the germline V gene. CDR3 coding DNA: TGTGCCAGCAGTTCCCTTCATCAGCCCCAGCATTTT. It yields the protein CASSSLHQPQHF.

This clone occurred a few times. The chain carries TRBV20-1 and TRBJ1-1; D is ambiguous. Trimming removed 2 bases from V and 5 bases from J, with 6 bases in between. Germline V gene sequence: CDR1 DFQATT, CDR2 SNEGSKA (reference sequence). The CDR3 has 11 amino acids. This CDR3 is CSARSPTEAFF. For the CDR3, the DNA is TGCAGTGCTAGAAGTCCTACTGAAGCTTTCTTT.

The chain uses TRBV10-3 and TRBJ2-3; D unresolved. V lost 4 bases, J lost 4 bases, and 18 bases lay in between. The CDR3 has 16 residues. Germline V gene lookup returns CDR1 ENHRY and CDR2 SYGVKD. The DNA for the CDR3 is TGTGCCATCAGTGGGAGAGGCAGCACGGTTCCAGATACGCAGTATTTT. Protein product: CAISGRGSTVPDTQYF.

The chain couples TRBV4-2 to TRBJ1-2; perhaps TRBD1 as D (5 bases). V lost 0 bases and J lost 3, with 20 bases in between. This CDR3 has 18 amino acids. Germline assignment: CDR1 LGHNA and CDR2 YNFKEQ. This CDR3 is CASSQDWSNRGFDYGYTF. The CDR3 DNA is TGTGCCAGCAGCCAAGATTGGTCGAATCGGGGCTTTGACTATGGCTACACCTTC.

This clone occurred once. The chain joins TRBV6-5 to TRBJ2-3; no definite D call. The CDR3 is made up of 16 amino acids. Germline V gives CDR1 MNHEY, CDR2 SVGAGI. The germline V and J ends were trimmed by 0 bases and 2 bases, with 12 bases remaining between them. The CDR3 spells CASSYSPTEVTDTQYF. CDR3 DNA: TGTGCCAGCAGTTACTCACCAACAGAGGTCACAGATACGCAGTATTTT.

The rearrangement joins TRBV27 to TRBJ1-1; 7 nucleotides match TRBD1. V gave up 5 bases and J gave up 4 bases; unmatched junction bases: 7. Germline CDR1 MNHEY, CDR2 SMNVEV (reference sequence). This CDR3 is built from 14 residues. As DNA, the CDR3 is TGTGCCAGCAGTATAGACAGGGATCGCACTGAAGCTTTCTTT. Translated: CASSIDRDRTEAFF.

The chain uses TRBV5-8 and TRBJ1-5; 9 bases match TRBD1. The germline V gene encodes CDR1 SGHTS and CDR2 YDEGEE. The trim removed 0 bases at V and 4 bases at J, leaving 5 bases unmatched. The CDR3 extends over 16 amino acids. CDR3 protein: CASSLEFGTGNQPQHF. The CDR3 coding sequence is TGTGCCAGCAGCTTGGAATTTGGGACAGGGAATCAGCCCCAGCATTTT.

The chain has TRBV7-3 and TRBJ2-7; tentatively, D is TRBD1 (5 bases). The germline V and J ends were trimmed by 5 bases and 0 bases, with 11 bases remaining between them. This CDR3 has 14 residues. CDR1 SGHTA and CDR2 FQGTGA come from the germline V gene. CDR3 coding DNA: TGTGCCAGCAGCGCAACAGGTAACTCCTACGAGCAGTACTTC. Amino acids: CASSATGNSYEQYF.

A few counts support this clone. This chain links TRBV25-1 with TRBJ2-3, with unresolved D. V was trimmed by 4 bases and J by 2 bases, leaving 10 bases between them. Germline V lookup: CDR1 MGHDK, CDR2 SYGVNS. CDR3 size: 14 residues. CDR3 sequence (DNA): TGTGCCAGCAGTGCACAAACCATCACAGATACGCAGTATTTT. This translates into CASSAQTITDTQYF.